The rows below give T cell receptor beta chains drawn from one sample of a study of T cells after yellow fever vaccination. TCRdb processed the 5' RACE reads anew with MiXCR; each CDR3 protein has one entry. Altogether 450,000 to 550,000 distinct CDR3 sequences are present, just over 20% being singletons, with the ten largest covering about a sixth. The sequencing used PBMCs, collected 20 to 25 days after the first yellow fever vaccination. These TCRs come from a man in his late teens or twenties who received the YFV17D yellow fever vaccine. Each CDR3 is given with its conserved first and last residue. The order of the fields is D gene, V gene, J gene, clone size, CDR3 protein, CDR3 DNA. The D gene is left open where the match is weak. The size of a clone is reported for some rows only, either as once, few or many, or as a class for expanded clones.

>.|TRBV20-1|TRBJ1-5|many
CSAYDNSNQPQHF
TGCAGTGCTTATGACAATAGCAATCAGCCCCAGCATTTT
>.|TRBV5-1|TRBJ2-1|few
CASSLPGALSYNEQFF
TGCGCCAGCAGCTTGCCGGGGGCCCTTTCCTACAATGAGCAGTTCTTC
>.|TRBV18|TRBJ1-5|.
CASSPPPTRQAHQPQHF
TGTGCCAGCTCACCACCCCCCACACGACAGGCCCACCAGCCCCAGCATTTT
>TRBD2|TRBV30|TRBJ2-5|.
CAWSTSRTSGVGETQYF
TGTGCCTGGAGTACCTCCAGGACTAGCGGGGTTGGAGAGACCCAGTACTTC
>.|TRBV18|TRBJ1-3|.
CASSPWGTPPDTIYF
TGTGCCAGCTCACCGTGGGGTACCCCCCCGGACACCATATATTTT
>.|TRBV3-1|TRBJ2-5|.
CASTLGGPQETQYF
TGTGCCAGCACCTTGGGGGGGCCTCAAGAGACCCAGTACTTC
>.|TRBV20-1|TRBJ1-2|few
CSARAQGIHGYTF
TGCAGTGCTAGAGCGCAGGGTATACATGGCTACACCTTC
>.|TRBV20-1|TRBJ2-1|few
CSARVGGRNEQFF
TGCAGTGCTAGAGTGGGAGGCCGGAATGAGCAGTTCTTC
>TRBD1|TRBV11-2|TRBJ2-5|.
CASSRRGKETQYF
TGTGCCAGCAGCCGCAGGGGGAAGGAGACCCAGTACTTC
>.|TRBV6-1|TRBJ1-2|.
CASRAQGYYGYTF
TGTGCCAGCAGGGCACAGGGTTACTATGGCTACACCTTC
>TRBD2|TRBV5-1|TRBJ2-3|few
CASSLADRGGTDTQYF
TGCGCCAGCAGCTTGGCGGACCGGGGGGGCACAGATACGCAGTATTTT
>TRBD1|TRBV6-2/TRBV6-3|TRBJ2-4|.
CASSSVDRARENIQYF
TGTGCCAGCAGTTCCGTGGACAGGGCAAGGGAAAACATTCAGTACTTC
>TRBD1|TRBV4-1|TRBJ1-2|.
CASSQSSGGLYGYTF
TGCGCCAGCAGCCAATCCTCAGGGGGCCTCTATGGCTACACCTTC
>.|TRBV5-1|TRBJ1-4|.
CASSFTGTEEKLFF
TGCGCCAGCAGCTTTACAGGGACGGAAGAAAAACTGTTTTTT
>.|TRBV6-5|TRBJ1-2|.
CASSYYNRAQYGYTF
TGTGCCAGCAGTTACTACAACAGGGCCCAATATGGCTACACCTTC
>.|TRBV5-1|TRBJ2-6|.
CASSPGRFSGANVLTF
TGCGCCAGCAGCCCCGGACGGTTCTCTGGGGCCAACGTCCTGACTTTC
>.|TRBV20-1|TRBJ1-6|.
CSASGASYNSPLHF
TGCAGTGCTAGTGGGGCCTCCTATAATTCACCCCTCCACTTT
>TRBD1|TRBV4-2|TRBJ2-5|.
CASSVYLGTGLPLNQETQYF
TGTGCCAGCAGCGTTTACCTTGGGACAGGGCTTCCCCTCAACCAAGAGACCCAGTACTTC
>TRBD1|TRBV6-1|TRBJ1-1|few
CASSRQGPTEAFF
TGTGCCAGCAGTCGACAGGGTCCCACTGAAGCTTTCTTT
>.|TRBV27|TRBJ1-1|.
CASSSPGEGNTEAFF
TGTGCCAGCAGTTCCCCAGGGGAGGGGAACACTGAAGCTTTCTTT
>.|TRBV6-2/TRBV6-3|TRBJ2-3|few
CASSYDGYTDTQYF
TGTGCCAGCAGTTACGACGGATACACAGATACGCAGTATTTT
>TRBD2|TRBV5-4|TRBJ2-1|few
CATDAIGGAMGNEQFF
TGTGCCACCGATGCTATCGGGGGGGCCATGGGTAATGAGCAGTTCTTC
>TRBD1|TRBV27|TRBJ1-1|.
CASTSTGGTEAFF
TGTGCCAGCACCTCGACAGGGGGCACTGAAGCTTTCTTT
>.|TRBV14|TRBJ2-5|.
CASSQPTVSGGGETQYF
TGTGCCAGCAGCCAACCTACAGTTTCCGGAGGGGGAGAGACCCAGTACTTC
>.|TRBV7-2|TRBJ1-5|few
CASSFAMSQNQPQHF
TGTGCCAGCAGCTTCGCCATGTCCCAGAATCAGCCCCAGCATTTT
>TRBD1|TRBV20-1|TRBJ2-2|.
CSARVGQRAGELFF
TGCAGTGCTAGAGTGGGACAGCGCGCCGGGGAGCTGTTTTTT
>.|TRBV12-3/TRBV12-4|TRBJ1-6|many
CASSLGRNSPLHF
TGTGCCAGCAGCCTCGGACGGAATTCACCCCTCCACTTT
>.|TRBV4-3|TRBJ1-2|few
CASSQDSESSYGYTF
TGCGCCAGCAGCCAAGACTCAGAGAGTAGCTATGGCTACACCTTC